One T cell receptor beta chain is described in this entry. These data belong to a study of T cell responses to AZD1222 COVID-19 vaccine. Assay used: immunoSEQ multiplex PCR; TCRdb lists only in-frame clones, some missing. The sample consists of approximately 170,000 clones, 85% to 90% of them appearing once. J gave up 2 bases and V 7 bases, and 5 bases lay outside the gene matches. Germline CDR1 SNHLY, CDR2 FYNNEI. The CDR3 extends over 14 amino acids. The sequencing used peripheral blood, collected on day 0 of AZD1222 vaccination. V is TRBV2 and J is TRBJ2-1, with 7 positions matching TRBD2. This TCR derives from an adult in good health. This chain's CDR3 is CASIIGLAYNEQFF. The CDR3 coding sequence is TGTGCCAGCATTATCGGACTAGCCTACAATGAGCAGTTCTTC.